One sample yielded the 9 T cell receptor beta chains listed below, sequenced in a study of blood T cell repertoires in COVID-19. Some clones are missing from TCRdb's copy, which holds only in-frame ones; the method was immunoSEQ multiplex PCR. The repertoire has approximately 230,000 clones, around 89% of them found once; the top ten carry 3.5% to 5%. Input material: PBMCs or T cells enriched from blood (not recorded which). The source of these receptors is a woman aged 25 to 39 who had recovered from COVID-19.

This clone turned up a few times. The rearrangement links TRBV7-9 to TRBJ2-7; 9 bases align to TRBD2. With 5 bases clipped from V and 0 bases from J, the junction kept 11 bases outside the gene matches. Looked up from germline, CDR1 is SEHNR and CDR2 is FQNEAQ (reference sequence). This CDR3 contains 17 residues. The CDR3 DNA follows: TGTGCCAGCAGCCTAGGAGCGGGAGGACTTAGCTCCTACGAGCAGTACTTC. The encoded protein is CASSLGAGGLSSYEQYF. The whole variable domain, remainder taken from reference TRBV7-9 and TRBJ2-7, is DTGVSQNPRHKITKRGQNVTFRCDPISEHNRLYWYRQTLGQGPEFLTYFQNEAQLEKSRLLSDRFSAERPKGSFSTLEIQRTEQGDSAMYLCASSLGAGGLSSYEQYFGPGTRLTVT.

The J gene is TRBJ1-1, the V gene TRBV20-1, with D unclear. Deletions cut 7 bases from V and 7 bases from J, with 10 bases between. The CDR3 loop spans 10 amino acids. Germline CDR1 and CDR2: DFQATT and SNEGSKA (reference sequence). DNA of the CDR3: TGCAGTGAGTACGGGATTGAAGCTTTCTTT. Its translation is CSEYGIEAFF.

As concerns this clone: The sample has other DNA sequences that encode this CDR3 too. This rearrangement joins TRBV30 to TRBJ1-2; TRBD1 agrees at 7 bases. Germline V gene data show CDR1 as GTSNPN and CDR2 as SVGIG (reference sequence). The CDR3 covers 12 residues. J was trimmed by 2 bases and V by 3 bases; bases with no gene match: 0. The CDR3 loop reads CAWSRGNYGYTF. The CDR3 bases are TGTGCCTGGAGCAGGGGGAACTATGGCTACACCTTC.

As DNA, the CDR3 is TGTGCCTGGAGAAGGGGTACAGAGACCCAGTACTTC. It yields the protein CAWRRGTETQYF. V gene TRBV30 combines with J gene TRBJ2-5, with D perhaps matching TRBD1 (5 bases). V dropped 3 bases and J dropped 4 bases, with 9 bases sitting between them. This CDR3 spans 12 amino acids. Germline CDR1 is GTSNPN and CDR2 is SVGIG (reference sequence).

This chain connects TRBV28 to TRBJ1-1; possible D gene TRBD1, 6 bases. The CDR3 extends over 14 amino acids. The V gene lost 7 bases and the J gene lost 1 base, with 13 bases spanning the gap. The germline V gene encodes CDR1 MDHEN and CDR2 SYDVKM. The CDR3: CASTSQGPNTEAFF. The CDR3 DNA is TGTGCCAGCACCTCACAGGGCCCGAACACTGAAGCTTTCTTT.

This chain connects TRBV7-2 to TRBJ1-2, with 8 bases lining up with TRBD1. The V segment lost 7 bases and the J segment 6 bases; nucleotides outside the gene matches: 13. Germline lookup yields CDR1 SGHTA and CDR2 FQGNSA. CDR3 length: 15 residues. Here the CDR3 reads CASTTQSGGVDGYTF. The CDR3, as DNA: TGTGCCAGCACCACTCAGTCAGGGGGCGTCGATGGCTACACCTTC.

The rearrangement joins TRBV20-1 to TRBJ2-7, with unresolved D. Germline values: CDR1 DFQATT, CDR2 SNEGSKA (reference sequence). The CDR3 contains 12 residues. The V end lost 3 bases, the J end lost 2 bases, and 8 bases lay between the germline ends. Here the CDR3 DNA reads TGCAGTGCTAGTGGGCAAACCTACGAGCAGTACTTC. Translated, it gives CSASGQTYEQYF.

This chain uses TRBV7-2 with TRBJ2-1; D unresolved. The CDR3 spans 11 residues. Germline CDR1 SGHTA, CDR2 FQGNSA. V dropped 3 bases and J dropped 10 bases, with 7 bases sitting between them. CDR3 nucleotide sequence: TGTGCCAGCAGCTTTTCCGGGGAGCAGTTCTTC. It translates to CASSFSGEQFF.

V usage is TRBV6-5 and J usage is TRBJ1-1, with D unclear. Germline-derived CDR1 and CDR2 are MNHEY and SVGAGI. This CDR3 has 15 amino acids. V was trimmed by 2 bases and J by 4 bases, leaving 14 bases between them. The CDR3 DNA is TGTGCCAGCAGTTACGCCGCGCAGGTAGGCACTGAAGCTTTCTTT. It codes for CASSYAAQVGTEAFF.